This T cell receptor beta chain was captured by sequencing in a study of human T cells and chemical hapten exposure. Overall study: Small pooled library volume differences chiefly drove per-sample TCR yield variation. Whole-study findings and limits: DPC sensitization left the count of TCRs above 1 in 1000 unchanged.

The library tagged individual cDNA molecules with unique molecular identifiers. As handled by the study authors: Ranging from roughly 23,224 to 750,000, TCR counts per sample had a median value of 95,638. In TCRdb, the reads were re-called with MiXCR into one record per CDR3 protein. The V and J calls, along with clone size, are taken from TCRdb and not from the paper's own processing. Among around 120,000 distinct CDR3 sequences listed, 6.5% to 10% were seen once. V lost 3 bases, J lost 1 base, and 3 bases stayed unmatched. The CDR3 runs to 14 residues. A note on this clonotype: As yet, its antigen is unknown.

Unseparated into fractions, whole blood served as the source from which total RNA was extracted. Input material: whole blood. The receptor comes from a human donor in good health. Some clones in this sample may be carry-over from other donors' samples. The V and J genes are TRBV12-3 or TRBV12-4 and TRBJ2-7; 7 bases align to TRBD2. In nucleotides, the CDR3 is TGTGCCAGCAGTTTTGACGGGGGGTCCTACGAGCAGTACTTC. Its protein product is CASSFDGGSYEQYF.